This T cell receptor (beta chain) is from a study of blood T cell repertoires in COVID-19. Two consecutive negative NP/OP PCR tests, clearance, or resolved symptoms defined Cohort 3 recovery. The repertoire was sequenced with immunoSEQ multiplex PCR; TCRdb's copy has only in-frame clones and lacks some. The sample carries about 160,000 clones, about 90% recorded once. This clonotype originated in a woman between 50 and 59 years old who had recovered from COVID-19. The material sequenced was PBMCs or T cells enriched from blood (not recorded which).

The CDR3 DNA follows: TGTGCCAGCAGCTTAGGGACTTCGGGCTATGGCTACACCTTC. Its translation: CASSLGTSGYGYTF. The chain uses TRBV11-2 and TRBJ1-2; D is unclear. Per germline, CDR1 SGHAT and CDR2 FQNNGV. Trimming took off 1 base at V and 4 bases at J, with 10 bases between the two ends. The CDR3 is made up of 14 amino acids.